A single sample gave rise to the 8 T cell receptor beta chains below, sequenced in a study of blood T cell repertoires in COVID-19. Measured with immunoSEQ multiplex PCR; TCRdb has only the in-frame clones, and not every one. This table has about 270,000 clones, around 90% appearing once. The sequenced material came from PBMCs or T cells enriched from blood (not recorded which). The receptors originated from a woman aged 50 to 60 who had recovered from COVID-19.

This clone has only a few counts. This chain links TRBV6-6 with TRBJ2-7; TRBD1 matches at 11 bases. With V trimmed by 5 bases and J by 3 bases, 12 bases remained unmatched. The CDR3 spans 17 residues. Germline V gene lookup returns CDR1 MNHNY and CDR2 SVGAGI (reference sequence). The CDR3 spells CASSRTGGPKDGYEQYF. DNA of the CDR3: TGTGCCAGCAGTCGGACAGGGGGCCCCAAGGATGGCTACGAGCAGTACTTC.

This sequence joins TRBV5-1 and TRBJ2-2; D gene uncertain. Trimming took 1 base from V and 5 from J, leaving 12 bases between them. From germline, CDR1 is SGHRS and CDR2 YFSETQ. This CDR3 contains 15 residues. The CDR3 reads CASSLSQMETGELFF. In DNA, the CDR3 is TGCGCCAGCAGCTTGTCACAAATGGAGACCGGGGAGCTGTTTTTT.

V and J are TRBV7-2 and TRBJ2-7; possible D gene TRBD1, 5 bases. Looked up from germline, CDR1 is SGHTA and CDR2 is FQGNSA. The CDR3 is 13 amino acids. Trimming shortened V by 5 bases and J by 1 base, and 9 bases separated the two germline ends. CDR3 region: CASSRTTSYEQYF. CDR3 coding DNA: TGTGCCAGCAGCCGGACAACTTCCTACGAGCAGTACTTC.

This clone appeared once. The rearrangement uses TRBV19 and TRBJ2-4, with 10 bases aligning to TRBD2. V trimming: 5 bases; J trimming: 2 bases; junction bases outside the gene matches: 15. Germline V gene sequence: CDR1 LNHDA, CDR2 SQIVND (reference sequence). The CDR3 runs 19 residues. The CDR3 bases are TGTGCCAGTAGTCCCTATGCCGGACTAGCGGTCGGAACCAAAAACATTCAGTACTTC. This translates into CASSPYAGLAVGTKNIQYF.

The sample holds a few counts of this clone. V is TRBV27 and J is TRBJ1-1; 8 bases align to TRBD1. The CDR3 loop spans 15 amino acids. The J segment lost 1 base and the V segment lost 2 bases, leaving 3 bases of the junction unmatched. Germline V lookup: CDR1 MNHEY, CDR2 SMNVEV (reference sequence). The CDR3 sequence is CASSLLTGGNTEAFF. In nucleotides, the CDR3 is TGTGCCAGCAGTTTACTCACAGGGGGGAACACTGAAGCTTTCTTT.

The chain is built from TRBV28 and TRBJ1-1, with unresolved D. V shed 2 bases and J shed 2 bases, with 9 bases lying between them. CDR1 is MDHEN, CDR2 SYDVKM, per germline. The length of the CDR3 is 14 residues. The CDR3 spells CASSLGPVNTEAFF. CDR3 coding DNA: TGTGCCAGCAGTTTAGGTCCGGTCAACACTGAAGCTTTCTTT.

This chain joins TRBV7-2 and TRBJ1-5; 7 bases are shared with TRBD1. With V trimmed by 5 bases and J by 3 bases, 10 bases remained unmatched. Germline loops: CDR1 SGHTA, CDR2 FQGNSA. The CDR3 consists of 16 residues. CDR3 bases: TGTGCCAGCAGCCCCACAGGGGCAATAGACAATCAGCCCCAGCATTTT. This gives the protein CASSPTGAIDNQPQHF.

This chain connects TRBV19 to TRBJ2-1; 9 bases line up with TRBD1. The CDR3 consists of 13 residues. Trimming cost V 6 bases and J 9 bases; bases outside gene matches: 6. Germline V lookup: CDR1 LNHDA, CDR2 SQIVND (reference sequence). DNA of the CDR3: TGTGCCAGTAGCGTGGACAGGGGTCCTGAGCAGTTCTTC. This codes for CASSVDRGPEQFF.